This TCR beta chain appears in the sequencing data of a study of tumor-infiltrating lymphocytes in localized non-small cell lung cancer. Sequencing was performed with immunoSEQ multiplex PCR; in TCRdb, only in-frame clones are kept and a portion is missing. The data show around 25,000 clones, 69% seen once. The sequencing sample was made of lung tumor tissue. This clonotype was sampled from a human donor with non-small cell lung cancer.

This CDR3 reads CASSPPSRNQPQHF. The DNA of the CDR3 is TGTGCCAGCAGCCCCCCGTCCCGGAATCAGCCCCAGCATTTT. The rearrangement uses TRBV28 and TRBJ1-5; D not certain. The CDR3 loop spans 14 amino acids. CDR1 and CDR2 from the germline V gene are MDHEN and SYDVKM. V gave up 6 bases and J gave up 4 bases, with 13 bases separating them.